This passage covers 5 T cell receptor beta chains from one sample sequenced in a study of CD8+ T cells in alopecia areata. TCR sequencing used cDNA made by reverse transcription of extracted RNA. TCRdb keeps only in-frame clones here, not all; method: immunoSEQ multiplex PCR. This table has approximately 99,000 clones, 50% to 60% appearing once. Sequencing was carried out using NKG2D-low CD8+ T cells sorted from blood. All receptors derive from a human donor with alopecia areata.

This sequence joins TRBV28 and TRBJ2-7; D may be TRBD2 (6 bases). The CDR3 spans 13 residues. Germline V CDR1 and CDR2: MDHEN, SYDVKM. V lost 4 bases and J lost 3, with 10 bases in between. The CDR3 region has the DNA TGTGCCAGCAGTTCGCGGGACCACTACGAGCAGTACTTC. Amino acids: CASSSRDHYEQYF.

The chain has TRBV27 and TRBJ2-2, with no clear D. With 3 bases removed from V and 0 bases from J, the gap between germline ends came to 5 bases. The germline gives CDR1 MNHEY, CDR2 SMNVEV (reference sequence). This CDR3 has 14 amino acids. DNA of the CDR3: TGTGCCAGCAGTTTTTCAGCGAACACCGGGGAGCTGTTTTTT. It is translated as CASSFSANTGELFF.

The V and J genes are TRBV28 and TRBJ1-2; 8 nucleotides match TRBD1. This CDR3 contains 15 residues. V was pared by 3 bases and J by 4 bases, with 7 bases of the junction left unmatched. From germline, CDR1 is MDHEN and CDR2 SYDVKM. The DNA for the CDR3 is TGTGCCAGCAGTTTCACAGGGGGTCTTGCCTATGGCTACACCTTC. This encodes CASSFTGGLAYGYTF.

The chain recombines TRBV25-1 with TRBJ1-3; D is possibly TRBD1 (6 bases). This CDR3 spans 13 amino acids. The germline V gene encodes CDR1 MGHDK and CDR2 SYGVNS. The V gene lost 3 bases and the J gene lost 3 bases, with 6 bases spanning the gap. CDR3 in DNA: TGTGCCAGCAGTGAGACAGGTGGAAACACCATATATTTT. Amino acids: CASSETGGNTIYF. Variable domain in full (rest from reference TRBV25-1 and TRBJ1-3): EADIYQTPRYLVIGTGKKITLECSQTMGHDKMYWYQQDPGMELHLIHYSYGVNSTEKGDLSSESTVSRIRTEHFPLTLESARPSHTSQYLCASSETGGNTIYFGEGSWLTVV.

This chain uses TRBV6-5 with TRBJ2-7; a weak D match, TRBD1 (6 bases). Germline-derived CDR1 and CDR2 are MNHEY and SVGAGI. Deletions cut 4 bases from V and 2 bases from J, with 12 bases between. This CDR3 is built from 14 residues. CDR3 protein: CASSSPRGTYEQYF. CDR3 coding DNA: TGTGCCAGCAGTTCACCCAGGGGAACCTACGAGCAGTACTTC.